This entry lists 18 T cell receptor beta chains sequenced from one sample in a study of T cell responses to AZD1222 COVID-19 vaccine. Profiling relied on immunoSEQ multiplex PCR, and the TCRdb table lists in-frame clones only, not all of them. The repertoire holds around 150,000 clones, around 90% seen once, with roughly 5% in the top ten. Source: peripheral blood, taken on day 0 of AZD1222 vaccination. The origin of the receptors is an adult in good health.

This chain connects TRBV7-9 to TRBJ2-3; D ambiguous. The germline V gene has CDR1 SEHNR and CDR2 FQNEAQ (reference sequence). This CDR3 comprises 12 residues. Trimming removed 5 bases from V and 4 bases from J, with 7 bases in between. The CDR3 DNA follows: TGTGCCAGCAGCCCCCTATCAGATACGCAGTATTTT. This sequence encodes CASSPLSDTQYF.

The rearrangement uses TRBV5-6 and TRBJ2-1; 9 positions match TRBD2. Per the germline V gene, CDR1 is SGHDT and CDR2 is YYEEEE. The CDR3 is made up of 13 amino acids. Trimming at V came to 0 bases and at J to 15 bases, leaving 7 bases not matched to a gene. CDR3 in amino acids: CASSLGIAGVGFF. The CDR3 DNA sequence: TGTGCCAGCAGCTTGGGGATAGCGGGAGTGGGGTTCTTC.

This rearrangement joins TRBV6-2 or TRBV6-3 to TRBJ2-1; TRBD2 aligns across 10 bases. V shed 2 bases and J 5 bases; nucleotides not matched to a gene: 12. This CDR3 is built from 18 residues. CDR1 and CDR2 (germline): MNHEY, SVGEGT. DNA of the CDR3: TGTGCCAGCAGTTACCCAGGGGATGGACTAGCGGTCAACAATGAGCAGTTCTTC. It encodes CASSYPGDGLAVNNEQFF.

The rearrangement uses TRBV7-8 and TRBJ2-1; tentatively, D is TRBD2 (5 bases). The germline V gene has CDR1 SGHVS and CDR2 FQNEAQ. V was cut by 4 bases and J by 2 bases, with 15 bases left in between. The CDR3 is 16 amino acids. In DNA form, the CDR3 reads TGTGCCAGCAGCTCTCTTATTGGCGGGCCCTACAATGAGCAGTTCTTC. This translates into CASSSLIGGPYNEQFF.

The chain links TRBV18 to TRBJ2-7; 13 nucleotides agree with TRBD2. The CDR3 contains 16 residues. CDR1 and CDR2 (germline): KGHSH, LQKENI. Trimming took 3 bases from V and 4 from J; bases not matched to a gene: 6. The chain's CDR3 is CASSPGLAGELYEQYF. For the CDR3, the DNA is TGTGCCAGCTCACCCGGACTAGCGGGAGAACTTTACGAGCAGTACTTC.

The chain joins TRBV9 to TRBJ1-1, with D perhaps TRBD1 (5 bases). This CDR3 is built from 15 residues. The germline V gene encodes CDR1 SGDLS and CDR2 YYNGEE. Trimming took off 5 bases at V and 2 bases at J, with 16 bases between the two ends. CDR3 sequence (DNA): TGTGCCAGCAGGGGGGTGTCGGGTGGTAACACTGAAGCTTTCTTT. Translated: CASRGVSGGNTEAFF.

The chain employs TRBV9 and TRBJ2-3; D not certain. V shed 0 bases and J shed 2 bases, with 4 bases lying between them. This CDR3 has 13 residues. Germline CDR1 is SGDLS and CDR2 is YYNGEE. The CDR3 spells CASSVDLTDTQYF. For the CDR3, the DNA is TGTGCCAGCAGCGTAGACCTCACAGATACGCAGTATTTT.

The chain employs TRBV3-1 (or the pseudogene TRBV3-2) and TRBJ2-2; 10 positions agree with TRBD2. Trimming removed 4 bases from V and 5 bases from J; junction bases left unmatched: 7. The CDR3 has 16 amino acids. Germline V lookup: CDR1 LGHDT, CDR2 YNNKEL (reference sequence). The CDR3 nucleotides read TGTGCCAGCAGCCGAAGCGGGAGGGCCCGTACCGGGGAGCTGTTTTTT. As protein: CASSRSGRARTGELFF.

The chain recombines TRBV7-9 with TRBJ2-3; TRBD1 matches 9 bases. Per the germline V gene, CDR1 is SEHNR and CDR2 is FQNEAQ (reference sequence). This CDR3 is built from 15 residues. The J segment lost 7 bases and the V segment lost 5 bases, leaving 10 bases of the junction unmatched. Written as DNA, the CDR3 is TGTGCCAGCAGCGGCTCCGGGACAGGGACGAATACGCAGTATTTT. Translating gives CASSGSGTGTNTQYF.

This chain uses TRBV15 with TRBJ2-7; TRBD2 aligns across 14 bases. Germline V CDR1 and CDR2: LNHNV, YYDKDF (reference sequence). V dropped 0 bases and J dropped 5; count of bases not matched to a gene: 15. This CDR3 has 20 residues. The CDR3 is CATSRDFGTAGLAGGHEQYF. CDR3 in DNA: TGTGCCACCAGCAGAGATTTTGGGACAGCCGGACTAGCGGGAGGACACGAGCAGTACTTC. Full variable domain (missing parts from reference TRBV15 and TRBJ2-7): DAMVIQNPRYQVTQFGKPVTLSCSQTLNHNVMYWYQQKSSQAPKLLFHYYDKDFNNEADTPDNFQSRRPNTSFCFLDIRSPGLGDTAMYLCATSRDFGTAGLAGGHEQYFGPGTRLTVT.

In DNA form, the CDR3 reads TGCGCCAGCAGCCTCAACGGAGTTACCAGCGAGCAGTACTTC. Its protein is CASSLNGVTSEQYF. The V call is TRBV4-1, the J call TRBJ2-7; D gene uncertain. The germline CDR1 and CDR2 sequences are MGHRA and YSYEKL. The CDR3 length is 14 residues. V lost 4 bases and J 6 bases, leaving 16 bases between the germline ends.

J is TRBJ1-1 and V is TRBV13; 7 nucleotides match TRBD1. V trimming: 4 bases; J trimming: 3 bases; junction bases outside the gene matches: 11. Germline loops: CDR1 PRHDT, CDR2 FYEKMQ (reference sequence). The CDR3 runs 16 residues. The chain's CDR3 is CASSSGGTGQHTEAFF. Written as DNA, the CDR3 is TGTGCCAGCAGCTCGGGGGGTACGGGACAGCACACTGAAGCTTTCTTT.

The CDR3 is CASSLAFQGNQPQHF. CDR3 in DNA: TGTGCCAGCAGCTTAGCGTTCCAGGGCAATCAGCCCCAGCATTTT. The chain is built from TRBV7-8 and TRBJ1-5; D is uncertain. Germline CDR1 and CDR2: SGHVS and FQNEAQ. The ends were cut back, 0 bases at V and 2 bases at J, with 8 bases in the middle. The CDR3 extends over 15 amino acids.

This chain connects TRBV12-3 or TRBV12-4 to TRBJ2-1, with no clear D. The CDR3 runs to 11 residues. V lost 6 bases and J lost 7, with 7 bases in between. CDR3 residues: CASRARNEQFF. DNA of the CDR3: TGTGCCAGCAGAGCAAGGAATGAGCAGTTCTTC.

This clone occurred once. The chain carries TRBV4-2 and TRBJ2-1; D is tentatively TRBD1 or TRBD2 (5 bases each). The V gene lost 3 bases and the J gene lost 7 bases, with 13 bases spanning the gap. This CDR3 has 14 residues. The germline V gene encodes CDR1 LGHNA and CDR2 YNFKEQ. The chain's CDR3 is CASSQSLEGNEQFF. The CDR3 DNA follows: TGTGCCAGCAGCCAGAGCCTTGAGGGGAATGAGCAGTTCTTC.

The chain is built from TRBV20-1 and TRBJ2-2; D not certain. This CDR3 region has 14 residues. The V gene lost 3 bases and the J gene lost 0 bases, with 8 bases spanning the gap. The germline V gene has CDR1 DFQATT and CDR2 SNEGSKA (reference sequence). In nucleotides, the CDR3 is TGCAGTGCTAGTGCCCTCACGAACACCGGGGAGCTGTTTTTT. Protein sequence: CSASALTNTGELFF.

This chain's CDR3 is CASTPDSSNSPLHF. The CDR3 bases are TGTGCCAGCACCCCGGATAGTTCTAATTCACCCCTCCACTTT. The chain recombines TRBV6-5 with TRBJ1-6; no clear D gene. V lost 7 bases and J 6 bases, leaving 13 bases between the germline ends. The germline CDR1 and CDR2 sequences are MNHEY and SVGAGI. The CDR3 is made up of 14 amino acids.

The CDR3: CASSLQPGDNEQFF. For the CDR3, the DNA is TGTGCCAGCAGCTTACAACCCGGGGACAATGAGCAGTTCTTC. The V gene is TRBV7-2, the J gene TRBJ2-1; D perhaps matches TRBD2 (5 bases). The CDR3 contains 14 residues. V lost 2 bases and J 5 bases, leaving 10 bases between the germline ends. Germline CDR1 and CDR2: SGHTA and FQGNSA.